Included here is one T cell receptor beta chain sequence, with context. The sample belongs to a study of blood T cell repertoires in COVID-19. At the level of the study: Collection of acute and convalescent COVID-19 samples took place in the United States, Italy and Spain.

TCRdb's copy holds only in-frame clones and misses some; the assay was immunoSEQ multiplex PCR. Of 260,000 or so clones in the sample, around 85% were seen once. Donors of Cohort 3 who recovered were those that had two negative PCRs, clearance, or symptom resolution. The CDR3 is 17 residues long. The J segment lost 3 bases and the V segment lost 4 bases, leaving 13 bases of the junction unmatched. The germline gives CDR1 KGHSH, CDR2 LQKENI. Sequenced material: PBMCs or T cells enriched from blood (not recorded which). The source is a woman in her 50s who had recovered from COVID-19. The rearrangement links TRBV18 to TRBJ1-1; 8 bases agree with TRBD1. CDR3 sequence (DNA): TGTGCCAGCTCACAATACGGCAGGGGGCGCCGGGACACTGAAGCTTTCTTT. Its translation: CASSQYGRGRRDTEAFF.